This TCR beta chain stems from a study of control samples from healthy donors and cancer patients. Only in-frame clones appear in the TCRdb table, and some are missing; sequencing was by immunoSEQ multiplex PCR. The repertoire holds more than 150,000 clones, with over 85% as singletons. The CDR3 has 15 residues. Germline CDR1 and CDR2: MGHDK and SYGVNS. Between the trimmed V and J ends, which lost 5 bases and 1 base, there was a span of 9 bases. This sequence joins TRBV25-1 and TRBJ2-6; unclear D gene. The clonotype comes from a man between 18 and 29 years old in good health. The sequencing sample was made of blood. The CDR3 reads CASSPDNSGANVLTF. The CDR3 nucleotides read TGTGCCAGCAGTCCCGACAATTCTGGGGCCAACGTCCTGACTTTC.